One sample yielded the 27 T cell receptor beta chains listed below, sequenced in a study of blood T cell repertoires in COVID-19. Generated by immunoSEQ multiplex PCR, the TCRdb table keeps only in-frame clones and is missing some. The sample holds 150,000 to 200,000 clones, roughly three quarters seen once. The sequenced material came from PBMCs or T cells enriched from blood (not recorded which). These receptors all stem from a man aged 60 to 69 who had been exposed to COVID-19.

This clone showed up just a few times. The CDR3 loop reads CAISGHNGGETQYF. The CDR3 DNA follows: TGTGCCATCTCGGGACACAACGGAGGAGAGACCCAGTACTTC. The chain carries TRBV10-3 and TRBJ2-5; a possible D gene is TRBD1 (6 bases). Deletions cut 8 bases from V and 4 bases from J, with 17 bases between. The CDR3 sequence is 14 residues long. Germline CDR1 is ENHRY and CDR2 is SYGVKD.

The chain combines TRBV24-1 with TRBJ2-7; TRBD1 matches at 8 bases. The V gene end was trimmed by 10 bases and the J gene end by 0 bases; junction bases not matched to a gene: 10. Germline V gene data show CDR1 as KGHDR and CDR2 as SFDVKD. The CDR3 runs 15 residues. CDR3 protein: CATANSGQASYEQYF. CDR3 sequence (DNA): TGTGCCACGGCGAACTCGGGACAGGCCTCCTACGAGCAGTACTTC.

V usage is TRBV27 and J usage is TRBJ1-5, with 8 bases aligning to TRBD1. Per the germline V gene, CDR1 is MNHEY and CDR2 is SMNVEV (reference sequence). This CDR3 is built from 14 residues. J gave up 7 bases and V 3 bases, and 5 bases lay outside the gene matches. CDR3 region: CASSFSDREQPQHF. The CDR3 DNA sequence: TGTGCCAGCAGTTTCTCGGACAGGGAACAGCCCCAGCATTTT.

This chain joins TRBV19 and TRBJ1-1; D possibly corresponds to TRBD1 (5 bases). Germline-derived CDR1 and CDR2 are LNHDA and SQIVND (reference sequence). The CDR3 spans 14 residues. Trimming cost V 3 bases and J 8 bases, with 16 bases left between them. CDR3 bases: TGTGCCAGTAGTATTGTTGGGGCCGGATCGGAAGCTTTCTTT. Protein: CASSIVGAGSEAFF. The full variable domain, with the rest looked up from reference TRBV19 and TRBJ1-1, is DGGITQSPKYLFRKEGQNVTLSCEQNLNHDAMYWYRQDPGQGLRLIYYSQIVNDFQKGDIAEGYSVSREKKESFPLTVTSAQKNPTAFYLCASSIVGAGSEAFFGQGTRLTVV.

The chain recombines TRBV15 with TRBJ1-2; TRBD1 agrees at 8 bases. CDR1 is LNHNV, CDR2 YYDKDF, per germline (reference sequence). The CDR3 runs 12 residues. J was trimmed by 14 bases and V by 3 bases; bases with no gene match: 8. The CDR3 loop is CATSRDRQGPTF. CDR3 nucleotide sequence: TGTGCCACCAGCAGGGATAGACAGGGGCCGACCTTC. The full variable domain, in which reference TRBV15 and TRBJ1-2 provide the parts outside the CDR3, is DAMVIQNPRYQVTQFGKPVTLSCSQTLNHNVMYWYQQKSSQAPKLLFHYYDKDFNNEADTPDNFQSRRPNTSFCFLDIRSPGLGDTAMYLCATSRDRQGPTFGSGTRLTVV.

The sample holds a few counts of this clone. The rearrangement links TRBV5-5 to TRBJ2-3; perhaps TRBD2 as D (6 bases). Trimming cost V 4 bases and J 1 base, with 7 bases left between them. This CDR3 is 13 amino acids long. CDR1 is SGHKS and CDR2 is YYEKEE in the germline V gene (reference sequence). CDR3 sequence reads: CASSRGGTDTQYF. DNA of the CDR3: TGTGCCAGCAGCCGCGGGGGCACAGATACGCAGTATTTT.

CDR3 bases: TGTGCCAGTAGTAGCGGGAGAGGAAATGAGCAGTTCTTC. It specifies CASSSGRGNEQFF. V gene TRBV19 combines with J gene TRBJ2-1; 7 nucleotides align to TRBD2. CDR1 and CDR2 from the germline V gene are LNHDA and SQIVND (reference sequence). V was pared by 4 bases and J by 7 bases, with 4 bases of the junction left unmatched. The CDR3 extends over 13 amino acids.

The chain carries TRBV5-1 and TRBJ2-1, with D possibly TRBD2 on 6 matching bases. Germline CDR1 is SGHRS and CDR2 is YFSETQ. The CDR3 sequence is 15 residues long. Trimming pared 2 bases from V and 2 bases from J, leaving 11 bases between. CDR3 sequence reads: CASSLARRAYNEQFF. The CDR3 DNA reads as TGCGCCAGCAGCTTAGCACGGAGGGCCTACAATGAGCAGTTCTTC. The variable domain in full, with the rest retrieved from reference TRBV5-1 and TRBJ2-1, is KAGVTQTPRYLIKTRGQQVTLSCSPISGHRSVSWYQQTPGQGLQFLFEYFSETQRNKGNFPGRFSGRQFSNSRSEMNVSTLELGDSALYLCASSLARRAYNEQFFGPGTRLTVL.

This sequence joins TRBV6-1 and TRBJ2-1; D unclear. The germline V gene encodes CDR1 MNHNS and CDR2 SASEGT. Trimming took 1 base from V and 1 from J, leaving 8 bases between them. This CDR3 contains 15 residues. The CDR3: CASSEGEQSYNEQFF. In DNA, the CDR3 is TGTGCCAGCAGTGAAGGCGAACAGTCCTACAATGAGCAGTTCTTC.

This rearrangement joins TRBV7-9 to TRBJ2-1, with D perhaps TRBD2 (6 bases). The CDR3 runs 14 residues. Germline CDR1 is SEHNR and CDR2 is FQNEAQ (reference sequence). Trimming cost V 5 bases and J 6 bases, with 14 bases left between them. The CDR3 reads CASSPRGLTNEQFF. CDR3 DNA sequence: TGTGCCAGCAGCCCCCGAGGACTAACCAATGAGCAGTTCTTC.

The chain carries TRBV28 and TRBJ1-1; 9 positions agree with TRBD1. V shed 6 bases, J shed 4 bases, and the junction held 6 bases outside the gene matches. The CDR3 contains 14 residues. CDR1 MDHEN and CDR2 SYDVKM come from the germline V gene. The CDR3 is CASRETGGLTEAFF. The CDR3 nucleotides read TGTGCCAGCAGGGAAACAGGGGGCCTCACTGAAGCTTTCTTT.

The CDR3 region is CASSPGLAGADTQYF. In DNA, the CDR3 is TGCGCCAGCAGCCCCGGACTAGCGGGAGCAGATACGCAGTATTTT. The rearrangement uses TRBV5-1 and TRBJ2-3, with 13 bases fitting TRBD2. The J segment lost 4 bases and the V segment lost 4 bases, leaving 3 bases of the junction unmatched. The CDR3 sequence is 15 residues long. CDR1 and CDR2 from the germline V gene are SGHRS and YFSETQ.

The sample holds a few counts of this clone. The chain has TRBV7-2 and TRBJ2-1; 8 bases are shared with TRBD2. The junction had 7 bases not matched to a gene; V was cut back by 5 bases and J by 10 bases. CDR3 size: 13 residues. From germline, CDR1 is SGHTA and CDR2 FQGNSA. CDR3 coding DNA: TGTGCCAGCAGCGTCCTACTAGCGGCCGAGCAGTTCTTC. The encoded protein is CASSVLLAAEQFF.

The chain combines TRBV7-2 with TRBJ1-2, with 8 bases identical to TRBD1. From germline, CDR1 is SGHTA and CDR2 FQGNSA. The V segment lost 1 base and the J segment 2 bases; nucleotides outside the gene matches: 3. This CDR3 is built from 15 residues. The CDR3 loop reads CASSLGQGRNYGYTF. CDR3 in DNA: TGTGCCAGCAGCTTAGGACAGGGGCGGAACTATGGCTACACCTTC.

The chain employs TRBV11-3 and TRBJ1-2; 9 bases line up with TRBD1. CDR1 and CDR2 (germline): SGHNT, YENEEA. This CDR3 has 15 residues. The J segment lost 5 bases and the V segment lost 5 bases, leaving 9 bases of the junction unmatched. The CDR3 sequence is CASSLRSTGGYGYTF. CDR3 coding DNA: TGTGCCAGCAGCCTACGATCGACAGGGGGATATGGCTACACCTTC.

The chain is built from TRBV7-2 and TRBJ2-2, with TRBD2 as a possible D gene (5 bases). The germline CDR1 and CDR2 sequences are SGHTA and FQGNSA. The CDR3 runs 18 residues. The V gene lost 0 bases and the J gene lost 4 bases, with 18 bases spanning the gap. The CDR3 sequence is CASSLASGIWVITGELFF. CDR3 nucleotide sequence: TGTGCCAGCAGCTTAGCATCGGGGATTTGGGTTATCACCGGGGAGCTGTTTTTT.

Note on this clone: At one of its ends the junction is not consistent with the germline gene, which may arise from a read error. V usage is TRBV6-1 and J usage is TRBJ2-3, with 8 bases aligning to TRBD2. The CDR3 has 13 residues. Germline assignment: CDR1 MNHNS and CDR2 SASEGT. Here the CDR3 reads CASREAGADTQYF. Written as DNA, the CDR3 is TGTGCCAGCAGGGAAGCGGGAGCAGATACGCAGTATTTT.

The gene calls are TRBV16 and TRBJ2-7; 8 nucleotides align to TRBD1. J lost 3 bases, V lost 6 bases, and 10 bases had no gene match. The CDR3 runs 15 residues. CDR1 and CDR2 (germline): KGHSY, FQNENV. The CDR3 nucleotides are TGTGCCAGCAGTCTTCAGGGACAGGCCTTCTACGAGCAGTACTTC. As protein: CASSLQGQAFYEQYF.

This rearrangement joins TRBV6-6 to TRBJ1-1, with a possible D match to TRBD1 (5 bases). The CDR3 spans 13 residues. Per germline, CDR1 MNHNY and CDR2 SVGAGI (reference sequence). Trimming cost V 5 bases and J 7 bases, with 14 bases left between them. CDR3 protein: CASSGDSFGEAFF. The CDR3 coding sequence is TGTGCCAGCAGTGGAGACAGTTTTGGTGAAGCTTTCTTT.

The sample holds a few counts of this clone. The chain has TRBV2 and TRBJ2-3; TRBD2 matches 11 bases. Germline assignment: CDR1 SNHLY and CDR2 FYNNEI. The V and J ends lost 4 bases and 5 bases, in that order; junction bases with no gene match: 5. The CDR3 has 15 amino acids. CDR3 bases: TGTGCCAGCAGTGGACTAGCGGGGAGGGGAGATACGCAGTATTTT. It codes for CASSGLAGRGDTQYF.

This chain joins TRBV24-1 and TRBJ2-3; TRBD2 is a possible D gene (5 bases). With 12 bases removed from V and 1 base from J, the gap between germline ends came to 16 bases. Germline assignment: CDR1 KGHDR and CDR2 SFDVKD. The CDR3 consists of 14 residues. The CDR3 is CAPWLAEGTDTQYF. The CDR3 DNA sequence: TGTGCCCCCTGGCTAGCAGAAGGCACAGATACGCAGTATTTT.

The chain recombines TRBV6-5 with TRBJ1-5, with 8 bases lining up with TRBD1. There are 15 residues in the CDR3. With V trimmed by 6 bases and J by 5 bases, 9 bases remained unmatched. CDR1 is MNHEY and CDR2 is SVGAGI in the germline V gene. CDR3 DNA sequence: TGTGCCAGCAGAGAGGGGACAGGAGCTCATCAGCCCCAGCATTTT. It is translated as CASREGTGAHQPQHF.

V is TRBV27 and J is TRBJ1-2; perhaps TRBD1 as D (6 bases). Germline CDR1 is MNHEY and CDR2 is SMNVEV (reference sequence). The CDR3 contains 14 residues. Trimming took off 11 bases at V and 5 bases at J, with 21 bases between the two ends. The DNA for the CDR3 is TGTGCCCGTCATGAAGGGGCGGGGGCGTATGGCTACACCTTC. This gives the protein CARHEGAGAYGYTF.

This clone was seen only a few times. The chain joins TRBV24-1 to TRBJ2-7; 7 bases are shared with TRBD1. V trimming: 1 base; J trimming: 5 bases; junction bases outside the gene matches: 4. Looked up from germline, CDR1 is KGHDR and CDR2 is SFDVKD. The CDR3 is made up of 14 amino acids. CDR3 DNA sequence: TGTGCCACCAGTGATTTAAGGCAGGGGGACGAGCAGTACTTC. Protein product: CATSDLRQGDEQYF.

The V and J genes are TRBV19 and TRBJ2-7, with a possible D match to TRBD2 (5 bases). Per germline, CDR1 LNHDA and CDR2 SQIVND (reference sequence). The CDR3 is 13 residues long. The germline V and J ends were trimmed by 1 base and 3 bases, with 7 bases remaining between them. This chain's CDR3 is CASSIGAGYEQYF. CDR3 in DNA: TGTGCCAGTAGTATAGGGGCGGGCTACGAGCAGTACTTC.

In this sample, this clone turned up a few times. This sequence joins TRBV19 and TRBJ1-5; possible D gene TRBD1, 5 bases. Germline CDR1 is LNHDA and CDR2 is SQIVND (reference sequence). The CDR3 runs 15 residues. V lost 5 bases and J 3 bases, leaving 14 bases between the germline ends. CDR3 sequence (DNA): TGTGCCAGTAGTCGGGGACGGCGGGACAATCAGCCCCAGCATTTT. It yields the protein CASSRGRRDNQPQHF.

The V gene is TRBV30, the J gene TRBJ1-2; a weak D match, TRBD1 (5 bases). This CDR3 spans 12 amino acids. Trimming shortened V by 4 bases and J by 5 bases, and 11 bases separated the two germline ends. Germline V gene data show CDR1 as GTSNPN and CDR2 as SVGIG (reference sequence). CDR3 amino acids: CAWTPRGYGYTF. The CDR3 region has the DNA TGTGCCTGGACCCCTCGGGGGTATGGCTACACCTTC.